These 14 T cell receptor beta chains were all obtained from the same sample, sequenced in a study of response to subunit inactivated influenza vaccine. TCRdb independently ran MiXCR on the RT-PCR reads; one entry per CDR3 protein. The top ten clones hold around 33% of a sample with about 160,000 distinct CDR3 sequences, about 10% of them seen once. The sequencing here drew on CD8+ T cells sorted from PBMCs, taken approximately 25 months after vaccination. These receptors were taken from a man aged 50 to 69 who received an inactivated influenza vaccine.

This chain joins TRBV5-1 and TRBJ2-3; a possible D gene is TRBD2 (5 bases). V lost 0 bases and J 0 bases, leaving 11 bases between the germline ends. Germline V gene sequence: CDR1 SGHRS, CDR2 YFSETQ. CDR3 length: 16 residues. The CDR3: CASSLGSIASTDTQYF. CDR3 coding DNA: TGCGCCAGCAGCTTGGGTAGTATAGCGAGCACAGATACGCAGTATTTT.

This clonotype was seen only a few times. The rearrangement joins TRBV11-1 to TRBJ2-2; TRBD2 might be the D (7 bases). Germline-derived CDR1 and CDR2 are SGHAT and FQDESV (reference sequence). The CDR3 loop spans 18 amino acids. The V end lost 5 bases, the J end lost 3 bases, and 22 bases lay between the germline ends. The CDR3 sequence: CASSPPRGGARDTGELFF. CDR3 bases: TGTGCCAGCAGCCCCCCGAGAGGGGGGGCGCGGGACACCGGGGAGCTGTTTTTT.

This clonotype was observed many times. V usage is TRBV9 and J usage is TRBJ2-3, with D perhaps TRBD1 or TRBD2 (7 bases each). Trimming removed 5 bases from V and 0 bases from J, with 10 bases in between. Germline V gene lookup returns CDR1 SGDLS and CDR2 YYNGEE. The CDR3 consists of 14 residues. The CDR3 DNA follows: TGTGCCAGCAGAGCGGGACAGAGCACAGATACGCAGTATTTT. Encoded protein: CASRAGQSTDTQYF.

CDR3 in amino acids: CASERYGDTEAFF. CDR3 nucleotides: TGTGCCAGCGAAAGGTATGGAGACACTGAAGCTTTCTTT. The chain recombines TRBV6-1 with TRBJ1-1; no clear D gene. This CDR3 has 13 residues. CDR1 is MNHNS and CDR2 is SASEGT in the germline V gene. Trimming left V 8 bases short and J 3 bases short, with 13 bases between.

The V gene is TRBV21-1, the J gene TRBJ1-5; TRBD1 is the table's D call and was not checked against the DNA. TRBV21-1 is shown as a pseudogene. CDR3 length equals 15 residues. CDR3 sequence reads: CASSIRAGVPWPQHF. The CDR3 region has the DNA TGTGCCAGCAGCATTCGGGCAGGGGTTCCGTGGCCCCAGCATTTT.

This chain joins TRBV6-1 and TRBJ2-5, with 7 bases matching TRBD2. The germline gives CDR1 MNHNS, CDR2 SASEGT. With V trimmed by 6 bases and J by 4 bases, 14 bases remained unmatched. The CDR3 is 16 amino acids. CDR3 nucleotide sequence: TGTGCCAGCAGCCGAGGAGCGGGATTTGGGGGAGAGACCCAGTACTTC. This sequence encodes CASSRGAGFGGETQYF.

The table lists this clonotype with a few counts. DNA for the CDR3: TGTGCCAGCAGTACAGCAACATTGACAGCTACAGATACGCAGTATTTT. Translation: CASSTATLTATDTQYF. The V and J genes are TRBV12-3 or TRBV12-4 and TRBJ2-3; D is perhaps TRBD1 (5 bases). CDR3 length equals 16 residues. Trimming pared 5 bases from V and 3 bases from J, leaving 18 bases between.

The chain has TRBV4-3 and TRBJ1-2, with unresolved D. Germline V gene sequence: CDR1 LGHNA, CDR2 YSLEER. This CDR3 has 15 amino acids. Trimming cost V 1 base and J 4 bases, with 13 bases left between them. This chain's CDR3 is CASSQGRASSYGYTF. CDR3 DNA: TGCGCCAGCAGCCAAGGGAGGGCGTCGTCCTATGGCTACACCTTC.

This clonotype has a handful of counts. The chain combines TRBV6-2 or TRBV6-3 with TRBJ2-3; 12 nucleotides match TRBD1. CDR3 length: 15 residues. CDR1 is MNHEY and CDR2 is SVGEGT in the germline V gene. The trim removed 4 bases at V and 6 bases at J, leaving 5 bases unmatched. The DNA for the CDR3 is TGTGCCAGCAGTTCGGGGACAGGGGGCCACGATACGCAGTATTTT. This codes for CASSSGTGGHDTQYF.

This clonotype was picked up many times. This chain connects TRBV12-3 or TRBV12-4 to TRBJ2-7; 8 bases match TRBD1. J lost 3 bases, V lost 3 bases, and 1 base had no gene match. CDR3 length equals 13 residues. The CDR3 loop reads CASSFGQGYEQYF. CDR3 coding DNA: TGTGCCAGCAGTTTCGGACAGGGCTACGAGCAGTACTTC.

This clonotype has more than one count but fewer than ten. The CDR3, as DNA: TGCGCCAGCAGCCATCGACACTTCGAGGAATATGGCTACACCTTC. This codes for CASSHRHFEEYGYTF. The gene calls are TRBV4-3 and TRBJ1-2; D unclear. Trimming removed 3 bases at V and 5 bases at J, with 16 bases between. This CDR3 has 15 residues. Germline V gene lookup returns CDR1 LGHNA and CDR2 YSLEER.

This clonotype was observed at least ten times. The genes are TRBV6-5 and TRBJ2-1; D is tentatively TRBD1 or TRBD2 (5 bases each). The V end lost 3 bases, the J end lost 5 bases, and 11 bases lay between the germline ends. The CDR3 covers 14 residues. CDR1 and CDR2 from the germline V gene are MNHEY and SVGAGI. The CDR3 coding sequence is TGTGCCAGCAGTTATGGGGGACCGCACAATGAGCAGTTCTTC. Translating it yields CASSYGGPHNEQFF.

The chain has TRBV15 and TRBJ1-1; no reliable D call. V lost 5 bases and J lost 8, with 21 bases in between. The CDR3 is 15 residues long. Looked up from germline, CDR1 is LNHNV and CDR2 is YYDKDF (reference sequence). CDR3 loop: CATSGNYGLKSEAFF. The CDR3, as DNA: TGTGCCACCAGCGGGAACTACGGCCTCAAGAGCGAAGCTTTCTTT.

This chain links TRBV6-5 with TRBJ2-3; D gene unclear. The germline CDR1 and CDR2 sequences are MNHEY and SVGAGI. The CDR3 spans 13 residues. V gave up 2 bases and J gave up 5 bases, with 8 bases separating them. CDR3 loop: CASSYANGDTQYF. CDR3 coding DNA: TGTGCCAGCAGTTACGCCAACGGAGATACGCAGTATTTT.